This TCR beta chain was obtained from a study of tumor-infiltrating lymphocytes in primary liver carcinoma. Worth noting for this clonotype: The junction shows a germline mismatch at one end, possibly a read error.

Joint extraction of RNA and DNA used roughly 18-34 mg of bulk tissue that was unsorted. TCR beta cDNA was prepared out of roughly 500 ng total RNA by means of a constant-region primer. Construction of TCR beta libraries relied on three successive nested multiplex PCR rounds employing slightly modified ARM-PCR. The two initial PCR rounds, approximately 10 cycles each, used TRBV1-TRBV30 forward and C-beta reverse primers. TCRdb ran MiXCR on the multiplex PCR reads and lists one entry per CDR3 protein. The sample records about 200,000 distinct CDR3 sequences, roughly 80% being singletons. Germline CDR1 reads WSHSY; CDR2 reads SAAADI. This CDR3 has 14 amino acids.

The chain joins TRBV10-2 to TRBJ2-3; TRBD2 agrees at 10 bases. The sequence was collected from a man between 40 and 49 years old with primary liver carcinoma and hepatitis B virus infection. The sequencing sample was made of tumor tissue from primary liver carcinoma. The CDR3 spells CTSQREGRGDTQYF. CDR3 in DNA: TGCACCAGCCAGCGGGAGGGCCGGGGAGATACGCAGTATTTT.